Sequencing of this TCR beta chain was carried out in a study of T cells in Graves' hyperthyroidism and ophthalmopathy. This clonotype showed up many times. Its cognate antigen is unknown. Pregnant or lactating patients were excluded, as were those with uncontrolled infection or other autoimmune disease. Blood sampling occurred at first hyperthyroidism diagnosis, ahead of any ophthalmopathy symptoms. Amplification targeted TCR beta CDR3 regions from RNA transcripts. The primer set for the first-round RT-PCR of the TCR CDR3 was HTBI. TCRdb reprocessed the multiplex PCR reads with MiXCR, giving one entry per CDR3 protein. The sample records around 380,000 distinct CDR3 sequences, 13% being singletons. V lost 6 bases to trimming and J lost 0 bases, with 6 bases between them. Germline assignment: CDR1 MNHNS and CDR2 SASEGT. This CDR3 region has 13 residues. Points from the study as a whole: The blood repertoire included most of the expanded thyroid clonotypes above 0.001.

The gene calls are TRBV6-1 and TRBJ1-5, with D uncertain. The sequencing input was blood. The clonotype was recovered from a man aged 30 to 45 with Graves' hyperthyroidism that later progressed to Graves' ophthalmopathy. CDR3 in amino acids: CASSPYSNQPQHF. CDR3 bases: TGTGCCAGCAGCCCATATAGCAATCAGCCCCAGCATTTT.